This TCR beta chain was captured by sequencing in a study of chemoradiotherapy in HPV16-positive cancers. Germline trimming cut 2 bases from V and 4 bases from J; bases unmatched to any gene: 2. This CDR3 has 13 amino acids. Germline CDR1 SGHRS, CDR2 YFSETQ. Here immunoSEQ multiplex PCR was the method, and the copy in TCRdb shows in-frame clones only, minus some. The sample lists more than 1,500 clones; about 80% were seen once. The receptor was derived from a human donor with HPV-associated anogenital cancer. This chain connects TRBV5-1 to TRBJ2-7; 8 bases match TRBD1. This material consisted of tumor tissue, taken from a patient who underwent chemoradiotherapy. The CDR3 coding sequence is TGCGCCAGCAGCTTCGACAGGGGTTACGAGCAGTACTTC. It is translated as CASSFDRGYEQYF.